A selection of T cell receptor beta chains follows, all from one sample in a study of Ad26.COV2.S vaccination and SARS-CoV-2 variants. The table came from immunoSEQ multiplex PCR; TCRdb's copy has only in-frame clones and leaves some out. The sample consists of nearly 400,000 clones, about 89% of them appearing once. The sequences come from peripheral blood, collected in a trial of Ad26.COV2.S vaccine versus placebo. The receptors were sampled from a person aged 18 to 65 who received the Ad26.COV2.S COVID-19 vaccine or a placebo. Each CDR3 is given with its conserved first and last residue. The D gene is left open where the match is weak. Size is omitted from some rows. Given values are once, few, many or a class for expanded clones.

-,TRBV4-1,-,TRBJ2-2,CASSQGGRGNTGELFF,TGCGCCAGCAGCCAAGGAGGCCGGGGGAACACCGGGGAGCTGTTTTTT
-,TRBV5-4,-,TRBJ1-1,CASSPTLIGALNTEAFF,TGTGCCAGCAGCCCGACCCTGATAGGGGCGCTGAACACTGAAGCTTTCTTT
TRBD2,TRBV9,-,TRBJ2-3,CASSVYGAGTTDTQYF,TGTGCCAGCAGCGTATACGGAGCGGGGACCACAGATACGCAGTATTTT
-,TRBV7-9,-,TRBJ2-1,CASSLRDYNEQFF,TGTGCCAGCAGCTTGCGTGACTACAATGAGCAGTTCTTC
-,TRBV3-1/TRBV3-2,-,TRBJ1-2,CASSQGGGTGYTF,TGTGCCAGCAGCCAAGGCGGGGGCACTGGCTACACCTTC
-,TRBV5-4,-,TRBJ2-5,CASSSGPGTSGDQYF,TGTGCCAGCAGCTCCGGGCCAGGCACCTCGGGGGACCAGTACTTC
-,TRBV19,-,TRBJ1-2,CASTHSSYGYTF,TGTGCCAGTACCCACAGCAGCTATGGCTACACCTTC
-,TRBV6-2/TRBV6-3,once,TRBJ2-5,CASSYSLSETRRGTQYF,TGTGCCAGCAGTTACTCTTTGTCCGAGACCCGAAGGGGGACCCAGTACTTC
-,TRBV2,-,TRBJ1-5,CASSEGPAGNQPQHF,TGTGCCAGCAGTGAAGGCCCCGCGGGCAATCAGCCCCAGCATTTT
-,TRBV2,-,TRBJ2-1,CASSGEAGNEQFF,TGTGCCAGCAGTGGTGAAGCTGGCAATGAGCAGTTCTTC
-,TRBV28,-,TRBJ2-2,CASSSVSSIGTGELFF,TGTGCCAGCAGTTCCGTAAGTTCGATCGGGACCGGGGAGCTGTTTTTT
-,TRBV7-3,-,TRBJ2-1,CASSSSGLNEQFF,TGTGCCAGCAGCTCCTCAGGGTTAAATGAGCAGTTCTTC
-,TRBV10-3,-,TRBJ2-3,CATTGSLTPDTQYF,TGTGCCACCACGGGTAGCTTGACCCCAGATACGCAGTATTTT
-,TRBV28,-,TRBJ2-1,CATGYGTGYNEQFF,TGTGCCACCGGTTATGGAACGGGGTACAATGAGCAGTTCTTC
-,TRBV6-5,-,TRBJ2-7,CASSYSDWGTYEQYF,TGTGCCAGCAGTTACTCGGATTGGGGAACCTACGAGCAGTACTTC
-,TRBV30,-,TRBJ2-7,CAWSETVNNPYEQYF,TGTGCCTGGAGCGAGACTGTGAATAACCCCTACGAGCAGTACTTC
-,TRBV5-1,-,TRBJ2-7,CASSLALTVYEQYF,TGCGCCAGCAGCTTGGCTCTGACGGTTTACGAGCAGTACTTC
-,TRBV14,-,TRBJ2-7,CASSQGGPGEEQYF,TGTGCCAGCAGCCAAGGAGGGCCAGGGGAGGAGCAGTACTTC
-,TRBV5-1,-,TRBJ2-5,CASSPRGETQYF,TGCGCCAGCAGCCCAAGGGGGGAGACCCAGTACTTC
TRBD1,TRBV4-3,-,TRBJ2-5,CASSRLTGALETQYF,TGCGCCAGCAGCCGGCTAACAGGGGCCCTAGAGACCCAGTACTTC